Following are 19 T cell receptor beta chains from one sample sequenced in a study of beta chain features in type 1 diabetes. The isolated RNA, all of it, was reverse transcribed, so expressed TCRB transcripts were what got sequenced. TCRdb keeps only in-frame clones here, not all; method: immunoSEQ multiplex PCR. This table has about 240,000 clones, around 26% appearing once. The sequenced sample was central memory CD4+ T cells from blood. All receptors come from a man aged 30-40 years in good health.

The chain combines TRBV6-1 with TRBJ2-7; TRBD2 might be the D (5 bases). Trimming took off 7 bases at V and 6 bases at J, with 10 bases between the two ends. The germline V gene encodes CDR1 MNHNS and CDR2 SASEGT. The CDR3 runs to 11 residues. CDR3 loop: CASKGGPEQYF. DNA for the CDR3: TGTGCCAGCAAAGGAGGTCCCGAGCAGTACTTC.

This clone was observed many times. The sample has other DNA sequences that encode this CDR3 too. J is TRBJ2-5 and V is TRBV7-9; no clear D. Per germline, CDR1 SEHNR and CDR2 FQNEAQ (reference sequence). The CDR3 loop spans 11 amino acids. V was pared by 3 bases and J by 5 bases, with 4 bases between. CDR3: CASSFGETQYF. The CDR3 bases are TGTGCCAGCAGCTTTGGCGAGACCCAGTACTTC. Full variable domain (rest looked up from reference TRBV7-9 and TRBJ2-5): DTGVSQNPRHKITKRGQNVTFRCDPISEHNRLYWYRQTLGQGPEFLTYFQNEAQLEKSRLLSDRFSAERPKGSFSTLEIQRTEQGDSAMYLCASSFGETQYFGPGTRLLVL.

This chain uses TRBV10-3 with TRBJ2-6, with D maybe TRBD2 (5 bases). V shed 5 bases and J shed 0 bases, with 8 bases lying between them. Germline V gene sequence: CDR1 ENHRY, CDR2 SYGVKD. The CDR3 contains 15 residues. The CDR3 loop is CAISSGSSGANVLTF. The CDR3 coding sequence is TGTGCCATCAGTTCGGGAAGCTCTGGGGCCAACGTCCTGACTTTC.

For this clone: Other DNA sequences in the sample encode the same CDR3. V gene TRBV5-1 combines with J gene TRBJ1-5; D not certain. The CDR3 spans 15 residues. V was pared by 0 bases and J by 2 bases, with 9 bases between. Germline lookup yields CDR1 SGHRS and CDR2 YFSETQ. In DNA form, the CDR3 reads TGCGCCAGCAGCTTGGACGGGCAAGGCAATCAGCCCCAGCATTTT. It codes for CASSLDGQGNQPQHF.

V usage is TRBV10-3 and J usage is TRBJ2-1; D is undetermined. The germline V gene encodes CDR1 ENHRY and CDR2 SYGVKD. V was trimmed by 2 bases and J by 6 bases, leaving 11 bases between them. This CDR3 has 14 residues. The CDR3 spells CAISEPSGPNEQFF. The DNA for the CDR3 is TGTGCCATCAGTGAGCCGTCAGGCCCCAATGAGCAGTTCTTC.

This clone was seen a handful of times. The gene calls are TRBV7-2 and TRBJ2-3, with 9 nucleotides matching TRBD2. The germline CDR1 and CDR2 sequences are SGHTA and FQGNSA. The CDR3 loop spans 15 amino acids. V gave up 3 bases and J gave up 2 bases; unmatched junction bases: 3. The CDR3 spells CASSFSGSTTDTQYF. The DNA of the CDR3 is TGTGCCAGCAGCTTTAGCGGGAGCACCACAGATACGCAGTATTTT. Combining the CDR3 with reference TRBV7-2 and TRBJ2-3 gives the whole variable domain GAGVSQSPSNKVTEKGKDVELRCDPISGHTALYWYRQSLGQGLEFLIYFQGNSAPDKSGLPSDRFSAERTGGSVSTLTIQRTQQEDSAVYLCASSFSGSTTDTQYFGPGTRLTVL.

The chain couples TRBV7-8 to TRBJ2-7; D is tentatively TRBD1 or TRBD2 (5 bases each). This CDR3 has 14 residues. Trimming removed 5 bases at V and 5 bases at J, with 16 bases between. Germline V lookup: CDR1 SGHVS, CDR2 FQNEAQ. CDR3 sequence reads: CASSRPGAGNEQYF. CDR3 nucleotide sequence: TGTGCCAGCAGCCGGCCCGGGGCAGGAAACGAGCAGTACTTC.

V gene TRBV30 combines with J gene TRBJ1-3; 7 nucleotides agree with TRBD1. From germline, CDR1 is GTSNPN and CDR2 SVGIG (reference sequence). Trimming removed 4 bases from V and 0 bases from J; junction bases left unmatched: 9. This CDR3 comprises 16 residues. The CDR3 loop is CAWTPGQLRSGNTIYF. The CDR3 DNA reads as TGTGCCTGGACGCCGGGACAGCTACGCTCTGGAAACACCATATATTTT.

V usage is TRBV7-6 and J usage is TRBJ2-3, with D possibly TRBD2 on 6 matching bases. Germline assignment: CDR1 SGHVS and CDR2 FNYEAQ. This CDR3 is 16 amino acids long. The V end was cut by 5 bases, the J end by 2 bases, with 17 bases between. DNA of the CDR3: TGTGCCAGCAGCCCATCCGGAGGGCAGAACACAGATACGCAGTATTTT. Translation gives CASSPSGGQNTDTQYF.

J is TRBJ1-1 and V is TRBV5-4, with 9 bases fitting TRBD1. Germline values: CDR1 SGHNT, CDR2 YYREEE (reference sequence). V shed 3 bases and J 4 bases; nucleotides not matched to a gene: 7. The length of the CDR3 is 15 residues. CDR3 sequence reads: CASSYEGTGSTEAFF. Here the CDR3 DNA reads TGTGCCAGCAGCTATGAGGGGACAGGGAGCACTGAAGCTTTCTTT. Full variable domain (rest looked up from reference TRBV5-4 and TRBJ1-1): ETGVTQSPTHLIKTRGQQVTLRCSSQSGHNTVSWYQQALGQGPQFIFQYYREEENGRGNFPPRFSGLQFPNYSSELNVNALELDDSALYLCASSYEGTGSTEAFFGQGTRLTVV.

The rearrangement links TRBV4-3 to TRBJ2-4; perhaps TRBD2 as D (6 bases). CDR3 size: 15 residues. Trimming took 1 base from V and 0 from J, leaving 7 bases between them. The germline V gene encodes CDR1 LGHNA and CDR2 YSLEER. The CDR3 loop reads CASSQVEGAKNIQYF. The CDR3 region has the DNA TGCGCCAGCAGCCAAGTGGAGGGAGCCAAAAACATTCAGTACTTC.

This clone was observed a few times. The gene calls are TRBV5-1 and TRBJ1-5; possibly TRBD1 for D (5 bases). V lost 3 bases to trimming and J lost 8 bases, with 12 bases between them. CDR1 SGHRS and CDR2 YFSETQ come from the germline V gene. The CDR3 totals 13 residues. The CDR3 protein is CASSSTGEEPQHF. The CDR3 bases are TGCGCCAGCAGCTCTACGGGGGAAGAGCCCCAGCATTTT.

This clone was seen a few times. The rearrangement links TRBV4-2 to TRBJ2-3; 16 bases align to TRBD2. The germline V gene has CDR1 LGHNA and CDR2 YNFKEQ. The V and J ends lost 0 bases and 4 bases, in that order; junction bases with no gene match: 13. The CDR3 runs 21 residues. The chain's CDR3 is CASSQDQASGLAGGYSDTQYF. The CDR3 DNA sequence: TGTGCCAGCAGCCAAGATCAGGCGTCGGGACTAGCGGGGGGGTACTCAGATACGCAGTATTTT.

The chain recombines TRBV5-1 with TRBJ2-1; possible D gene TRBD2, 6 bases. Germline CDR1 SGHRS, CDR2 YFSETQ. Trimming shortened V by 0 bases and J by 7 bases, and 11 bases separated the two germline ends. This CDR3 has 14 residues. Here the CDR3 DNA reads TGCGCCAGCAGCTTGGTCGAAGGAGGGAATGAGCAGTTCTTC. As protein: CASSLVEGGNEQFF.

This chain uses TRBV2 with TRBJ2-7, with TRBD2 as a possible D gene (5 bases). Germline V lookup: CDR1 SNHLY, CDR2 FYNNEI. The CDR3 is made up of 12 amino acids. V was cut by 6 bases and J by 2 bases, with 8 bases left in between. The CDR3 sequence: CASRTGTYEQYF. For the CDR3, the DNA is TGTGCCAGCAGGACGGGAACCTACGAGCAGTACTTC.

Comments on this clone: Other DNA sequences of this sample code for an identical CDR3. The DNA for the CDR3 is TGTGCCAGCAAGCGGGGTCAAGAGACCCAGTACTTC. Protein: CASKRGQETQYF. The chain is built from TRBV2 and TRBJ2-5; 7 nucleotides match TRBD2. V lost 7 bases to trimming and J lost 2 bases; unmatched junction nucleotides: 1. Germline CDR1 is SNHLY and CDR2 is FYNNEI. The CDR3 has 12 residues. The full variable domain, in which reference TRBV2 and TRBJ2-5 provide the parts outside the CDR3, is EPEVTQTPSHQVTQMGQEVILRCVPISNHLYFYWYRQILGQKVEFLVSFYNNEISEKSEIFDDQFSVERPDGSNFTLKIRSTKLEDSAMYFCASKRGQETQYFGPGTRLLVL.

The chain combines TRBV14 with TRBJ2-7, with 10 bases lining up with TRBD2. Germline loops: CDR1 SGHDN, CDR2 FVKESK. This CDR3 comprises 19 residues. Trimming at V came to 1 base and at J to 2 bases, leaving 14 bases not matched to a gene. The CDR3 loop is CASSQVTGPGLAATYEQYF. The DNA for the CDR3 is TGTGCCAGCAGCCAAGTGACAGGCCCAGGACTAGCGGCAACCTACGAGCAGTACTTC.

This clone was counted only a few times. The chain employs TRBV7-2 and TRBJ2-7, with a weak D call TRBD1 (6 bases). Germline V lookup: CDR1 SGHTA, CDR2 FQGNSA. V lost 4 bases, J lost 2 bases, and 9 bases lay in between. The CDR3 has 13 amino acids. Here the CDR3 reads CASSYGQTYEQYF. DNA for the CDR3: TGTGCCAGCAGCTACGGACAGACCTACGAGCAGTACTTC.

This clone was seen a handful of times. The chain is built from TRBV7-2 and TRBJ2-3; 8 bases map to TRBD2. The germline V gene encodes CDR1 SGHTA and CDR2 FQGNSA. After removal of 5 bases from V and 6 bases from J, the junction contained 13 bases not matched to a gene. This CDR3 has 16 residues. This CDR3 reads CASSQRLASTLDTQYF. DNA of the CDR3: TGTGCCAGCAGCCAGAGACTAGCGAGCACCTTGGATACGCAGTATTTT.